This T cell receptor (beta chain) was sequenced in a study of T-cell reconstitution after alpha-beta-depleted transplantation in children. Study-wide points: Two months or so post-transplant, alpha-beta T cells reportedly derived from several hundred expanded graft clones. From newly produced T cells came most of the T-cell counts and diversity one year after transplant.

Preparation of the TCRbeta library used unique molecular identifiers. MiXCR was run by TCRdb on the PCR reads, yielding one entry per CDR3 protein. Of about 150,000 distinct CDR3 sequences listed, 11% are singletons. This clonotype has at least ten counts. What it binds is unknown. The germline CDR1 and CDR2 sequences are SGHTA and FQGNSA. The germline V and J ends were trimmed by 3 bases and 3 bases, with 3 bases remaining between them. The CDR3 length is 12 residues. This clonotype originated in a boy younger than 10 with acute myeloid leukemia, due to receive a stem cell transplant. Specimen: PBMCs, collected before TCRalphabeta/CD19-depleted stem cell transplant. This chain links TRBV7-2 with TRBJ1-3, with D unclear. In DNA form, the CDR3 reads TGTGCCAGCAGCTTTTATGGAAACACCATATATTTT. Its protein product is CASSFYGNTIYF.